This TCR beta chain is drawn from a study of T cell responses to AZD1222 COVID-19 vaccine. Germline CDR1 is SGHNT and CDR2 is YYREEE (reference sequence). V lost 4 bases, J lost 7 bases, and 14 bases lay in between. This CDR3 spans 13 amino acids. Profiled with immunoSEQ multiplex PCR; TCRdb holds only in-frame clones, not every one. The repertoire holds some 200,000 clones, with around 90% as singletons. The receptor was isolated from an adult in good health. The chain carries TRBV5-4 and TRBJ1-2; D is unresolved. Sample: peripheral blood, taken on day 0 of AZD1222 vaccination. The CDR3 is CASSLVGISGYTF. The CDR3 DNA is TGTGCCAGCAGCCTAGTTGGGATCTCTGGCTACACCTTC.